The 9 T cell receptor beta chains below come from one sample, sequenced in a study of T cell repertoires in cytomegalovirus infection. TCRdb reprocessed the reads with MiXCR, giving one entry per CDR3 protein. In the table there are approximately 750,000 distinct CDR3 sequences, 35% to 45% of which are singletons. The sequenced sample was PBMCs. These receptors originate from a human donor in good health (CMV status not recorded). Some clones in this sample may be carry-over from other donors' samples.

The count of this clonotype is one. V gene TRBV3-1 combines with J gene TRBJ2-3; the D call may be TRBD1 or TRBD2 (6 bases each). The CDR3 contains 16 residues. The V gene lost 1 base and the J gene lost 3 bases, with 14 bases spanning the gap. Per germline, CDR1 LGHDT and CDR2 YNNKEL (reference sequence). CDR3 nucleotides: TGTGCCAGCAGCCAAGCCCTCAGGGGAGGTACAGATACGCAGTATTTT. Its protein product is CASSQALRGGTDTQYF.

This clonotype was recorded a few times. This rearrangement joins TRBV6-6 to TRBJ1-1, with D perhaps matching TRBD1 (6 bases). This CDR3 has 11 residues. Germline lookup yields CDR1 MNHNY and CDR2 SVGAGI (reference sequence). Trimming left V 5 bases short and J 11 bases short, with 12 bases between. Here the CDR3 DNA reads TGTGCCAGCAGTGCCCAGGGGTTGGCTTTCTTT. It yields the protein CASSAQGLAFF.

This clonotype was counted a few times. The J gene is TRBJ2-2, the V gene TRBV11-1, with TRBD2 matching 7 bases. V lost 5 bases to trimming and J lost 4 bases; unmatched junction nucleotides: 10. This CDR3 spans 16 amino acids. Germline V CDR1 and CDR2: SGHAT, FQDESV (reference sequence). The CDR3 DNA sequence: TGTGCCAGCAGCCAACGGGGCGGGAGCGGCACCGGGGAGCTGTTTTTT. It is translated as CASSQRGGSGTGELFF.

The gene calls are TRBV28 and TRBJ2-7; D gene unclear. The CDR3 length is 13 residues. Trimming stripped 7 bases from V and 2 bases from J, with 12 bases between. Germline CDR1 is MDHEN and CDR2 is SYDVKM. CDR3 sequence reads: CASMRLLTYEQYF. The CDR3 bases are TGTGCCAGCATGAGGCTGCTGACCTACGAGCAGTACTTC.

This clonotype showed up just a few times. The chain carries TRBV5-1 and TRBJ1-1; 10 nucleotides line up with TRBD1. Germline CDR1 reads SGHRS; CDR2 reads YFSETQ. V lost 5 bases, J lost 5 bases, and 6 bases stayed unmatched. The CDR3 is made up of 14 amino acids. CDR3: CASSWGTGVTEAFF. DNA for the CDR3: TGCGCCAGCAGTTGGGGGACAGGGGTGACTGAAGCTTTCTTT.

The chain uses TRBV12-5 and TRBJ2-1, with D perhaps being TRBD1 or TRBD2 (7 bases each). The V gene lost 0 bases and the J gene lost 8 bases, with 20 bases spanning the gap. In germline, CDR1 is LGHNT, CDR2 FRNRAP. The CDR3 has 17 amino acids. The DNA of the CDR3 is TGTGCTAGTGGTTTGGTAGAGGGGGCGGGAGTTATGGATGAGCAGTTCTTC. The encoded protein is CASGLVEGAGVMDEQFF.

This clonotype was counted a single time. The J gene is TRBJ1-4, the V gene TRBV7-9, with D possibly matching TRBD1 (6 bases). Between the trimmed V and J ends, which lost 8 bases and 3 bases, there was a span of 19 bases. CDR1 is SEHNR, CDR2 FQNEAQ, per germline (reference sequence). The CDR3 consists of 16 residues. The CDR3 DNA reads TGTGCCAGCGTACACTGGACAGACACAGCTAATGAAAAACTGTTTTTT. Translation gives CASVHWTDTANEKLFF. Full variable domain (remainder filled in from reference TRBV7-9 and TRBJ1-4): DTGVSQNPRHKITKRGQNVTFRCDPISEHNRLYWYRQTLGQGPEFLTYFQNEAQLEKSRLLSDRFSAERPKGSFSTLEIQRTEQGDSAMYLCASVHWTDTANEKLFFGSGTQLSVL.

This chain links TRBV6-1 with TRBJ2-1; the match to TRBD2 covers 9 bases. This CDR3 is 18 amino acids long. Trimming removed 0 bases from V and 8 bases from J; junction bases left unmatched: 14. Germline V gene data show CDR1 as MNHNS and CDR2 as SASEGT. The DNA of the CDR3 is TGTGCCAGCAGTGAAGCGGAGAAGGGCGGGGGGGTCCCCCATGAGCAGTTCTTC. Its translation is CASSEAEKGGGVPHEQFF.

This clonotype was found a few times. V gene TRBV6-5 combines with J gene TRBJ1-3; D unresolved. The V gene's germline CDR1 is MNHEY and CDR2 SVGAGI. V was pared by 6 bases and J by 1 base, with 16 bases between. The CDR3 runs 16 residues. For the CDR3, the DNA is TGTGCCAGCAGCCAGAGCGCCTTACCTTCTGGAAACACCATATATTTT. Its translation is CASSQSALPSGNTIYF.